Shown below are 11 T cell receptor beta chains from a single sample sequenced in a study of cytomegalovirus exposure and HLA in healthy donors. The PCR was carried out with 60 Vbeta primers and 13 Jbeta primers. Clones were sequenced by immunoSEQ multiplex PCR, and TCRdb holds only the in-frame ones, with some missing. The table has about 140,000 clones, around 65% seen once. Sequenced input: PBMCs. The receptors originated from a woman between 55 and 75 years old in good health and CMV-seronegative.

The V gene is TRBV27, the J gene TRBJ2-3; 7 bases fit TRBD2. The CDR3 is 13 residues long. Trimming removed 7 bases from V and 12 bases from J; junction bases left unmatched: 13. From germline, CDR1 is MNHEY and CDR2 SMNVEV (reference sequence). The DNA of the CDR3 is TGTGCCAGCAATATAGCGGGCCCGGGGTCCCAGTATTTT. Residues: CASNIAGPGSQYF.

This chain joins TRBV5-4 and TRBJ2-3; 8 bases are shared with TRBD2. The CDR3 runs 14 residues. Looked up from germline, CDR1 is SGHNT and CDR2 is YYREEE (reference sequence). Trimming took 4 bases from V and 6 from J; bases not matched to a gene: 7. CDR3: CASSHRGGLDTQYF. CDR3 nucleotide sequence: TGTGCCAGCAGCCACCGGGGGGGGTTGGATACGCAGTATTTT.

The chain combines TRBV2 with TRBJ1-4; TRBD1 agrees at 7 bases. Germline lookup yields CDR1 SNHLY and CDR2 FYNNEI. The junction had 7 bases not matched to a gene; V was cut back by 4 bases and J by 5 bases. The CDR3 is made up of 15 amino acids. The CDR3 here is CASSGQGDRNEKLFF. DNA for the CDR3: TGTGCCAGCAGTGGACAGGGAGACCGGAATGAAAAACTGTTTTTT.

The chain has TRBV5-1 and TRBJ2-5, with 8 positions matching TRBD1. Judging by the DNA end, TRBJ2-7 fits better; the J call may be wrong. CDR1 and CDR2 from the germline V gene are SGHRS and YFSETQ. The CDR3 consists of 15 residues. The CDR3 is CASSLVQGAVYEQYF. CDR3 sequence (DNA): TGCGCCAGCAGCTTGGTGCAGGGGGCTGTGTACGAGCAGTACTTC.

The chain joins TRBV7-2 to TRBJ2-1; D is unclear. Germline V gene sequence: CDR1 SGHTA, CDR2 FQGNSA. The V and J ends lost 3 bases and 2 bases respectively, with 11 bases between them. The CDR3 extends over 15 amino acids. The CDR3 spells CASSFEALTYNEQFF. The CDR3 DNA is TGTGCCAGCAGCTTTGAGGCTCTAACCTACAATGAGCAGTTCTTC.

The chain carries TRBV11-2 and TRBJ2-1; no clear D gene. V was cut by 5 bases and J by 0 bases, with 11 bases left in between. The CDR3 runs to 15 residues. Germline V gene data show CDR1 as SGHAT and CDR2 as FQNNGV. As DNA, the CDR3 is TGTGCCAGCAGCCCCTCTATCGGCTCCTACAATGAGCAGTTCTTC. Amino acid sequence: CASSPSIGSYNEQFF. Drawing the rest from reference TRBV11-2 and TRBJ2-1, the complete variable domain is EAGVAQSPRYKIIEKRQSVAFWCNPISGHATLYWYQQILGQGPKLLIQFQNNGVVDDSQLPKDRFSAERLKGVDSTLKIQPAKLEDSAVYLCASSPSIGSYNEQFFGPGTRLTVL.

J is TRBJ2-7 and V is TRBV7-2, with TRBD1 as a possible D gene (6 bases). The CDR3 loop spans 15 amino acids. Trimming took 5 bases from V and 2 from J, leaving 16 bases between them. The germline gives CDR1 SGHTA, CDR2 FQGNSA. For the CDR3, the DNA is TGTGCCAGCAGCATTAACCCAGGGGCCGCCTACGAGCAGTACTTC. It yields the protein CASSINPGAAYEQYF.

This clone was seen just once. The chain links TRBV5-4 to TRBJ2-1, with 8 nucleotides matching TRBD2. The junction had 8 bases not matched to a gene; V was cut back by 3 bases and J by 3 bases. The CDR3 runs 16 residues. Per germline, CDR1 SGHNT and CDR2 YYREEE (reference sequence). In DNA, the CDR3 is TGTGCCAGCAGCTCCGTAGCGGGAAAAAGCTACAATGAGCAGTTCTTC. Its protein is CASSSVAGKSYNEQFF.

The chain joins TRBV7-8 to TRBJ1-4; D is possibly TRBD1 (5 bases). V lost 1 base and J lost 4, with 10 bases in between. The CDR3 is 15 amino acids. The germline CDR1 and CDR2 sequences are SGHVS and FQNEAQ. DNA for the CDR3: TGTGCCAGCAGCTTAGGTCGGCAGGGTAATGAAAAACTGTTTTTT. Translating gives CASSLGRQGNEKLFF. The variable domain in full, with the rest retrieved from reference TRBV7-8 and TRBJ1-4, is GAGVSQSPRYKVAKRGQDVALRCDPISGHVSLFWYQQALGQGPEFLTYFQNEAQLDKSGLPSDRFFAERPEGSVSTLKIQRTQQEDSAVYLCASSLGRQGNEKLFFGSGTQLSVL.

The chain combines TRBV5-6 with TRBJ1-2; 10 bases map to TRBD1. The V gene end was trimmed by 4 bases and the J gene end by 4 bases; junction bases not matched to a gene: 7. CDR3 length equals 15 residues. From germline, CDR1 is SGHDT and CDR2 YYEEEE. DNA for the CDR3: TGTGCCAGCAGCGGAAGACAGGGGGCGATCTATGGCTACACCTTC. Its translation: CASSGRQGAIYGYTF. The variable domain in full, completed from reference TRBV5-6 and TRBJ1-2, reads DAGVTQSPTHLIKTRGQQVTLRCSPKSGHDTVSWYQQALGQGPQFIFQYYEEEERQRGNFPDRFSGHQFPNYSSELNVNALLLGDSALYLCASSGRQGAIYGYTFGSGTRLTVV.

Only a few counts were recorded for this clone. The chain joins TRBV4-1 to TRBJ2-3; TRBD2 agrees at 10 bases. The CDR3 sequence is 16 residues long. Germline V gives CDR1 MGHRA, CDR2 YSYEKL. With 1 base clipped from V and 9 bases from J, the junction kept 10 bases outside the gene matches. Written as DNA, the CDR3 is TGCGCCAGCAGCCAAGTGTGGGCACTAGCGGGGTCGACGCAGTATTTT. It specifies CASSQVWALAGSTQYF.